These T cell receptor beta chains were read from a single sample in a study of PD-1 blockade in classical Hodgkin lymphoma. TCRdb's copy holds only in-frame clones and misses some; the assay was immunoSEQ multiplex PCR. Of about 20,000 clones detected, around 80% appear once; the ten largest clones hold around 7.2%. The sequences come from peripheral blood mononuclear cells (PBMCs), collected before the fourth cycle of nivolumab. The receptors come from a human donor with classical Hodgkin lymphoma. Both conserved end residues are part of each CDR3. The D gene is left open where the match is weak. A row's size may be missing; if present it is once, few, many or a size class.

>TRBD1|TRBV12-5|TRBJ2-7|NA
TGTGCTAGTGCCATGGACAGGTTCTACGAGCAGTACTTC
CASAMDRFYEQYF
>TRBD1|TRBV6-1|TRBJ2-5|NA
TGTGCCACCACGGGACAGGGGGCGAGGGAGACCCAGTACTTC
CATTGQGARETQYF
>NA|TRBV6-6|TRBJ2-5|NA
TGTGCCAGCAGTTACTTGACAGCACAAGAGACCCAGTACTTC
CASSYLTAQETQYF
>NA|TRBV5-1|TRBJ2-1|NA
TGCGCCAGCAGCGCGCCTAGGGGGGATGAGCAGTTCTTC
CASSAPRGDEQFF
>NA|TRBV19|TRBJ2-5|NA
TGTGCCAGTAGTATGGGTCCGGGCGGGCGATTCGAGACCCAGTACTTC
CASSMGPGGRFETQYF
>NA|TRBV2|TRBJ1-1|NA
TGTGCCAGCCTAGTAATGGAGCTTGAAGCTTTCTTT
CASLVMELEAFF
>TRBD2|TRBV11-3|TRBJ2-1|NA
TGTGCCAGCAGCTTAGTCTTAACTAGCGGAGACTACAATGAGCAGTTCTTC
CASSLVLTSGDYNEQFF
>TRBD2|TRBV28|TRBJ2-7|NA
TGTGCCAGCTCCCTGGGGGGGTCTTTCTACGAGCAGTACTTC
CASSLGGSFYEQYF
>TRBD2|TRBV5-4|TRBJ2-7|NA
TGTGCCAGCAGCTCAAAGCGGGACTCCTACGAGCAGTACTTC
CASSSKRDSYEQYF
>NA|TRBV5-1|TRBJ2-3|few
TGCGCCAGCAGAATGGTCCCCGTGGGCACAGATACGCAGTATTTT
CASRMVPVGTDTQYF
>NA|TRBV4-1|TRBJ2-3|NA
TGCGCCAGCAGCCAAGACCCAGCGGAGCTTAGCACAGATACGCAGTATTTT
CASSQDPAELSTDTQYF
>NA|TRBV5-5|TRBJ2-7|NA
TGTGCCAGCAGCTTGACAGTAATAAGCTACGAGCAGTACTTC
CASSLTVISYEQYF
>NA|TRBV5-1|TRBJ2-3|NA
TGCGCCAGCAGCCCGGGTCGGCAGACGGGCGCAGATACGCAGTATTTT
CASSPGRQTGADTQYF
>NA|TRBV5-1|TRBJ2-3|NA
TGCGCCAGCAGCTTGTTACAGGGCAACGAAGATACGCAGTATTTT
CASSLLQGNEDTQYF
>NA|TRBV5-1|TRBJ2-7|NA
TGCGCCAGCAGCTTGACGGGCCACTCCTACGAGCAGTACTTC
CASSLTGHSYEQYF
>NA|TRBV7-6|TRBJ1-2|NA
TGTGCCAGCAGCTTAGCAAGCGGGGCGCCGGGCTATGGCTACACCTTC
CASSLASGAPGYGYTF
>TRBD1|TRBV5-4|TRBJ1-4|NA
TGTGCCAGCAGCTTCTCCGACAGGGTCGGCGAAAAACTGTTTTTT
CASSFSDRVGEKLFF
>NA|TRBV5-1|TRBJ2-1|NA
TGCGCCAGCAGCTTGGAGGGTATAGGTGAGCAGTTCTTC
CASSLEGIGEQFF
>NA|TRBV9|TRBJ1-1|few
TGTGCCAGCAGCGTATCCGGCAGGGCAGGCGTGGGCACTGAAGCTTTCTTT
CASSVSGRAGVGTEAFF
>NA|TRBV9|TRBJ2-2|NA
TGTGCCAGCAGCGCCGGCCCCTACACCGGGGAGCTGTTTTTT
CASSAGPYTGELFF
>NA|TRBV7-2|TRBJ2-7|NA
TGTGCCAGCAGCCCAACAGGGCCCTACGAGCAGTACTTC
CASSPTGPYEQYF
>NA|TRBV2|TRBJ2-2|few
TGTGCCAGCACTCTAAGGAGGAACACCGGGGAGCTGTTTTTT
CASTLRRNTGELFF
>NA|TRBV2|TRBJ2-5|NA
TGTGCCAGCAGTGACTTAATAGAGACCCAGTACTTC
CASSDLIETQYF
>NA|TRBV6-1|TRBJ1-2|NA
TGTGCCAGCAGTGAAACAGGGTTTGGTCATGGCTACACCTTC
CASSETGFGHGYTF
>NA|TRBV29-1|TRBJ2-3|NA
TGCAGCGTGGAGGGGGGCGCAGATACGCAGTATTTT
CSVEGGADTQYF